Below are 8 T cell receptor beta chains sequenced from a single sample in a study of blood T cell repertoires in COVID-19. Measured with immunoSEQ multiplex PCR; TCRdb has only the in-frame clones, and not every one. Of just over 650,000 clones in the sample, 80% to 90% are singletons; the top ten hold approximately 0.25%. What was sequenced was peripheral blood. The receptors were sampled from a woman aged 18-29 years with acute or convalescent COVID-19.

The gene calls are TRBV7-6 and TRBJ2-2; the match to TRBD2 covers 7 bases. Germline CDR1 SGHVS, CDR2 FNYEAQ. Trimming cost V 1 base and J 2 bases; bases outside gene matches: 7. The CDR3 runs to 17 residues. The CDR3, as DNA: TGTGCCAGCAGCTTAGGCAGCACAGCGGGAAACACCGGGGAGCTGTTTTTT. This gives the protein CASSLGSTAGNTGELFF.

J is TRBJ2-5 and V is TRBV7-3, with a tentative D call TRBD1 (6 bases). Between the trimmed V and J ends, which lost 5 bases and 3 bases, there was a span of 16 bases. CDR1 is SGHTA, CDR2 FQGTGA, per germline. This CDR3 is 15 amino acids long. CDR3 nucleotide sequence: TGTGCCAGCAGCCTACAGGGTTTAGTGGAAGAGACCCAGTACTTC. It yields the protein CASSLQGLVEETQYF.

This clone was detected a few times. This sequence joins TRBV27 and TRBJ1-2; 7 positions match TRBD1. The CDR3 has 13 residues. Trimming at V came to 6 bases and at J to 4 bases, leaving 5 bases not matched to a gene. Germline V gene sequence: CDR1 MNHEY, CDR2 SMNVEV (reference sequence). CDR3 protein: CASSRQGPYGYTF. CDR3 DNA: TGTGCCAGCAGCCGACAGGGCCCCTATGGCTACACCTTC.

The chain combines TRBV7-2 with TRBJ1-1; D remains unclear. From germline, CDR1 is SGHTA and CDR2 FQGNSA. The CDR3 spans 16 residues. V dropped 4 bases and J dropped 9 bases, with 24 bases sitting between them. CDR3 loop: CASSSWAGMGPFQAFF. CDR3 DNA sequence: TGTGCCAGCAGCTCCTGGGCGGGGATGGGCCCTTTCCAAGCTTTCTTT.

The count of this clone is one. The gene calls are TRBV12-3 or TRBV12-4 and TRBJ2-7, with TRBD1 as a possible D gene (6 bases). V lost 6 bases and J lost 6, with 9 bases in between. The CDR3 is made up of 11 amino acids. The CDR3 loop reads CASRQGFEQYF. CDR3 nucleotide sequence: TGTGCCAGCAGACAGGGTTTCGAGCAGTACTTC.

The chain links TRBV11-2 to TRBJ1-2; 7 nucleotides agree with TRBD1. The germline V gene encodes CDR1 SGHAT and CDR2 FQNNGV. Unmatched junction bases numbered 11, after V lost 5 bases and J lost 5 bases. The CDR3 runs to 15 residues. In DNA form, the CDR3 reads TGTGCCAGCAGCCCCCGGGACAGAGATGATTATGGCTACACCTTC. The encoded protein is CASSPRDRDDYGYTF.

The V gene is TRBV7-9, the J gene TRBJ1-2; D is unclear. The V end lost 4 bases, the J end lost 2 bases, and 8 bases lay between the germline ends. Germline lookup yields CDR1 SEHNR and CDR2 FQNEAQ (reference sequence). CDR3 length: 13 amino acids. The CDR3 region has the DNA TGTGCCAGCAGCTCCCCGGGGAACTATGGCTACACCTTC. Protein sequence: CASSSPGNYGYTF.

The rearrangement uses TRBV5-4 and TRBJ2-2; tentatively, D is TRBD2 (5 bases). V was pared by 5 bases and J by 7 bases, with 18 bases between. This CDR3 is 15 amino acids long. CDR1 and CDR2 from the germline V gene are SGHNT and YYREEE (reference sequence). The chain's CDR3 is CASRGSTDAIGELFF. As DNA, the CDR3 is TGTGCCAGCAGAGGGAGCACCGACGCAATCGGGGAGCTGTTTTTT.